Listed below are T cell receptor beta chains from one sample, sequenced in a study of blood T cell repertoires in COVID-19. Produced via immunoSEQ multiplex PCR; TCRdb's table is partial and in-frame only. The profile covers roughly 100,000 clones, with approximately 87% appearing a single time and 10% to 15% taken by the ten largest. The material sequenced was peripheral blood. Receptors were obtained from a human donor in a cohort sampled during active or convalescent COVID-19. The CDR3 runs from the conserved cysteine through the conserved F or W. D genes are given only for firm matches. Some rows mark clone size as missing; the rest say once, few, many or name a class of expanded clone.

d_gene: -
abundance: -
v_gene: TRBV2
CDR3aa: CASSELRTTQETQYF

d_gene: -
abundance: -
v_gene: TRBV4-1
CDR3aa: CASSPLSISNEQFF

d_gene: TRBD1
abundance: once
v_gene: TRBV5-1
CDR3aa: CASSSLDRVGEKLFF

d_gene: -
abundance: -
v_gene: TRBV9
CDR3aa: CASSVAGDATYEQYF

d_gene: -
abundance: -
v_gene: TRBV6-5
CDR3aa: CASSYSTAGTQYF

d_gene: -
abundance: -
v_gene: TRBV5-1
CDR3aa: CASSLDQGGGYTF

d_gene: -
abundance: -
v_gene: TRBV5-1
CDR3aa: CASSLYQGPTDTQYF

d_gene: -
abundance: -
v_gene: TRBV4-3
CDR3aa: CASSQDLTGSEKLFF

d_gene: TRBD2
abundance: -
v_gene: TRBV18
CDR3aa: CASSPPAGGAYNEQFF

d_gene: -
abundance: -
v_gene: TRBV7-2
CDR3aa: CASSLGRVGGYTF

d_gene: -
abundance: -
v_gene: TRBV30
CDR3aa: CAWSGGGNSPLHF

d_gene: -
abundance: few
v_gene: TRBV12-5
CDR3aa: CASGPPRGELFF

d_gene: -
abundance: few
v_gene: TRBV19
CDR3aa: CASRALNVATGTQYF

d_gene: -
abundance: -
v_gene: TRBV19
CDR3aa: CASSIERRGGNTIYF

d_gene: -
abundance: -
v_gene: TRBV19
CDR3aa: CASKEGGATPLHF

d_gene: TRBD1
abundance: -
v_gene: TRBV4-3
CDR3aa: CASSQQGAGNTIYF

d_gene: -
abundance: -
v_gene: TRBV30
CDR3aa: CAWSGHPGTGHGYTF